This T cell receptor (beta chain) comes out of a study of T cells in Graves' hyperthyroidism and ophthalmopathy. This clonotype was observed a few times. In making diagnoses, clinical symptoms, serum thyroxine and TRAb, thyroid ultrasound and orbital computed tomography were all used. CDR1 is MDHEN, CDR2 SYDVKM, per germline. Trimming pared 5 bases from V and 6 bases from J, leaving 17 bases between. The CDR3 loop spans 14 amino acids. Regions amplified from RNA transcripts were the TCR beta CDR3 regions. Using the HTBI primer set, a first-round RT-PCR was run on the TCR CDR3. TCRdb used MiXCR to reprocess the multiplex PCR reads, holding one entry per CDR3 protein. The sample lists about 360,000 distinct CDR3 sequences; about 13% were seen once.

The source of this sequence is a woman under 30 with Graves' hyperthyroidism. The chain uses TRBV28 and TRBJ2-7; the D call may be TRBD1 or TRBD2 (5 bases each). Sequencing was performed on blood. The DNA of the CDR3 is TGTGCCAGCAGTCCGTCCGGGACCGCGCGCGAGCAGTACTTC. Its protein product is CASSPSGTAREQYF.